Below, 27 T cell receptor beta chains from the same sample are listed, as sequenced in a study of early T cells in non-severe SARS-CoV-2 infection. TCRdb analysed the 5' RACE reads with MiXCR anew, one entry per CDR3 protein. This sample has 70,000 to 90,000 distinct CDR3 sequences, with under 11% found just once. This sample comprised whole blood, obtained at baseline. The receptors were gathered from an adult who was a healthcare worker with PCR-confirmed SARS-CoV-2 infection or an uninfected control (not recorded which).

This clonotype has only a few counts. The rearrangement joins TRBV28 to TRBJ2-7; 10 nucleotides match TRBD1. V was clipped by 1 base and J by 2 bases; unmatched bases: 5. Germline V gene data show CDR1 as MDHEN and CDR2 as SYDVKM. This CDR3 is built from 16 residues. Written as DNA, the CDR3 is TGTGCCAGCAGTTTATCGACAGGGGGCATCGCCTACGAGCAGTACTTC. Translating gives CASSLSTGGIAYEQYF.

In its sample, this clonotype was seen a few times. The rearrangement links TRBV4-2 to TRBJ2-3; TRBD2 matches at 9 bases. Per the germline V gene, CDR1 is LGHNA and CDR2 is YNFKEQ. This CDR3 has 19 residues. V lost 0 bases and J lost 0; bases outside the gene matches: 10. The CDR3 loop is CASSQDGLAGSLSTDTQYF. The CDR3 nucleotides read TGTGCCAGCAGCCAAGATGGGCTAGCGGGAAGTTTAAGCACAGATACGCAGTATTTT.

Here the CDR3 DNA reads TGCAGTGCCGTATCGGCTAGCGGGAGAACGGAGACCCAGTACTTC. It encodes CSAVSASGRTETQYF. The chain recombines TRBV20-1 with TRBJ2-5; 10 bases map to TRBD2. The V gene end was trimmed by 6 bases and the J gene end by 5 bases; junction bases not matched to a gene: 12. Germline V gene data show CDR1 as DFQATT and CDR2 as SNEGSKA (reference sequence). This CDR3 contains 15 residues.

The chain combines TRBV24-1 with TRBJ2-2, with unresolved D. Germline assignment: CDR1 KGHDR and CDR2 SFDVKD. The CDR3 consists of 11 residues. V lost 8 bases and J lost 5, with 5 bases in between. The CDR3, as DNA: TGTGCCACCACGGAGACCGGGGAGCTGTTTTTT. Translating gives CATTETGELFF.

The chain is built from TRBV11-3 and TRBJ2-2; no definite D call. Per germline, CDR1 SGHNT and CDR2 YENEEA. This CDR3 spans 14 amino acids. V was pared by 3 bases and J by 0 bases, with 5 bases between. Here the CDR3 reads CASSFSTNTGELFF. The CDR3, as DNA: TGTGCCAGCAGCTTTAGCACGAACACCGGGGAGCTGTTTTTT.

The chain employs TRBV3-1 and TRBJ2-7; the D gene is possibly TRBD2 (5 bases). CDR1 and CDR2 (germline): LGHDT, YNNKEL (reference sequence). The CDR3 length is 14 residues. Between the trimmed V and J ends, which lost 0 bases and 3 bases, there was a span of 9 bases. The chain's CDR3 is CASSQDIRGYEQYF. The CDR3 nucleotides are TGTGCCAGCAGCCAAGATATTCGGGGCTACGAGCAGTACTTC.

This rearrangement joins TRBV12-3 or TRBV12-4 to TRBJ2-3; D unresolved. The CDR3 runs to 15 residues. Trimming removed 2 bases at V and 6 bases at J, with 15 bases between. The CDR3 protein is CASSLNGNPEDTQYF. The DNA for the CDR3 is TGTGCCAGCAGTTTAAACGGAAACCCCGAGGATACGCAGTATTTT.

The table lists this clonotype with a few counts. This chain uses TRBV3-1 with TRBJ2-7; no clear D. This CDR3 comprises 13 residues. The V end was cut by 1 base, the J end by 7 bases, with 11 bases between. Germline assignment: CDR1 LGHDT and CDR2 YNNKEL (reference sequence). The CDR3 nucleotides are TGTGCCAGCAGCCAAGCTCGCCCATCGGAGCAGTACTTC. Residues: CASSQARPSEQYF.

The table lists this clonotype with many counts. The chain combines TRBV2 with TRBJ2-1; the match to TRBD2 covers 10 bases. The CDR3 has 15 residues. Germline V gene data show CDR1 as SNHLY and CDR2 as FYNNEI. J was trimmed by 4 bases and V by 6 bases; bases with no gene match: 6. The chain's CDR3 is CASRLLAGQYNEQFF. The CDR3 DNA is TGTGCCAGCAGACTACTAGCGGGACAATACAATGAGCAGTTCTTC.

This clonotype was detected many times. The chain carries TRBV21-1 and TRBJ2-7. TRBV21-1 is flagged as a pseudogene. This CDR3 contains 14 residues. Here the CDR3 reads CASRRLPSTYEQYF. As DNA, the CDR3 is TGTGCCAGCAGAAGGTTGCCGAGTACCTACGAGCAGTACTTC.

The chain is built from TRBV24-1 and TRBJ1-2; D call uncertain. Between the trimmed V and J ends, which lost 3 bases and 2 bases, there was a span of 0 bases. Looked up from germline, CDR1 is KGHDR and CDR2 is SFDVKD. This CDR3 is built from 11 residues. DNA of the CDR3: TGTGCCACCAGTGATAACTATGGCTACACCTTC. Amino acid sequence: CATSDNYGYTF.

This chain links TRBV6-1 with TRBJ1-2, with D possibly matching TRBD1 (5 bases). The V gene lost 5 bases and the J gene lost 0 bases, with 19 bases spanning the gap. CDR1 MNHNS and CDR2 SASEGT come from the germline V gene. This CDR3 region has 17 residues. CDR3 in amino acids: CASSPPRGRRANYGYTF. CDR3 coding DNA: TGTGCCAGCAGTCCCCCGCGGGGCCGGCGAGCTAACTATGGCTACACCTTC.

This clonotype was found many times. The chain is built from TRBV18 and TRBJ1-1, with 9 bases that match TRBD1. V was clipped by 2 bases and J by 8 bases; unmatched bases: 9. Germline V gives CDR1 KGHSH, CDR2 LQKENI. The length of the CDR3 is 15 residues. CDR3 DNA: TGTGCCAGCTCACCAAATACGATTGGGACAGGGGAAGCTTTCTTT. This sequence encodes CASSPNTIGTGEAFF.

This clonotype appeared a few times. The chain has TRBV3-1 and TRBJ2-7; D tentatively reads TRBD1 or TRBD2 (5 bases each). Germline V gives CDR1 LGHDT, CDR2 YNNKEL (reference sequence). The CDR3 sequence is 14 residues long. The V end lost 3 bases, the J end lost 5 bases, and 14 bases lay between the germline ends. The CDR3 reads CASSQTWGSNEQYF. As DNA, the CDR3 is TGTGCCAGCAGCCAGACTTGGGGGAGTAACGAGCAGTACTTC.

This clonotype was picked up a small number of times. The chain is built from TRBV20-1 and TRBJ1-3, with D possibly being TRBD1 (6 bases). Germline CDR1 is DFQATT and CDR2 is SNEGSKA (reference sequence). Trimming took off 5 bases at V and 2 bases at J, with 13 bases between the two ends. CDR3 length: 14 residues. CDR3 nucleotides: TGCAGTGCTGGGCGGACAGAACCTGGAAACACCATATATTTT. This gives the protein CSAGRTEPGNTIYF.

This clonotype was seen ten or more times. CDR3 in DNA: TGTGCCAGCAGTTTACTCAGGGGGAGCGATGAGCAGTTCTTC. Translation: CASSLLRGSDEQFF. The chain carries TRBV27 and TRBJ2-1, with 7 nucleotides matching TRBD1. V shed 2 bases, J shed 8 bases, and the junction held 6 bases outside the gene matches. This CDR3 has 14 amino acids. Per the germline V gene, CDR1 is MNHEY and CDR2 is SMNVEV (reference sequence).

This clonotype was recorded at least ten times. The CDR3 nucleotides are TGCGCCAGCAGCCCGGGGTCCAACCTTCAAGAGACCCAGTACTTC. Translation: CASSPGSNLQETQYF. The chain links TRBV5-1 to TRBJ2-5; D possibly corresponds to TRBD2 (5 bases). The CDR3 length is 15 residues. Germline V gene lookup returns CDR1 SGHRS and CDR2 YFSETQ. V was shortened by 4 bases and J by 2 bases, with 15 bases between the two germline ends.

This clonotype was found many times. The J gene is TRBJ2-1, the V gene TRBV5-1; TRBD2 aligns across 7 bases. Germline assignment: CDR1 SGHRS and CDR2 YFSETQ. The CDR3 totals 15 residues. The junction had 4 bases not matched to a gene; V was cut back by 0 bases and J by 4 bases. The CDR3 loop reads CASSLGASGYNEQFF. The CDR3 DNA follows: TGCGCCAGCAGCTTGGGCGCTAGCGGATACAATGAGCAGTTCTTC. Based on the CDR3 plus reference TRBV5-1 and TRBJ2-1, the full variable domain is KAGVTQTPRYLIKTRGQQVTLSCSPISGHRSVSWYQQTPGQGLQFLFEYFSETQRNKGNFPGRFSGRQFSNSRSEMNVSTLELGDSALYLCASSLGASGYNEQFFGPGTRLTVL.

This clonotype was counted ten times or more. The CDR3 sequence: CASSATALEWGRVGEAFF. The DNA of the CDR3 is TGTGCCAGCAGCGCGACGGCCCTGGAGTGGGGTCGCGTAGGTGAAGCTTTCTTT. The chain joins TRBV7-9 to TRBJ1-1; D is unresolved. Trimming shortened V by 5 bases and J by 7 bases, and 29 bases separated the two germline ends. The CDR3 is made up of 18 amino acids. The germline gives CDR1 SEHNR, CDR2 FQNEAQ (reference sequence). The complete variable domain, with remaining parts taken from reference TRBV7-9 and TRBJ1-1, reads DTGVSQNPRHKITKRGQNVTFRCDPISEHNRLYWYRQTLGQGPEFLTYFQNEAQLEKSRLLSDRFSAERPKGSFSTLEIQRTEQGDSAMYLCASSATALEWGRVGEAFFGQGTRLTVV.

This clonotype came up many times. The chain has TRBV29-1 and TRBJ2-7; possibly TRBD2 for D (5 bases). The V gene's germline CDR1 is SQVTM and CDR2 ANQGSEA. The CDR3 loop spans 12 amino acids. Trimming stripped 7 bases from V and 5 bases from J, with 15 bases between. CDR3 region: CSATLSSHEQYF. The DNA of the CDR3 is TGCAGCGCCACCCTTTCTAGCCACGAGCAGTACTTC.

The CDR3 sequence: CASSFQREGRGELFF. CDR3 sequence (DNA): TGTGCCAGCAGTTTCCAGCGGGAGGGCCGCGGGGAGCTGTTTTTT. The V and J genes are TRBV27 and TRBJ2-2; TRBD2 matches at 10 bases. The CDR3 sequence is 15 residues long. Germline V gene lookup returns CDR1 MNHEY and CDR2 SMNVEV (reference sequence). Trimming took 3 bases from V and 7 from J; bases not matched to a gene: 5.

This clonotype occurred many times. The CDR3 here is CASSLRREAAEQFF. CDR3 in DNA: TGTGCCAGCAGCTTAAGGCGGGAGGCCGCCGAGCAGTTCTTC. The V and J genes are TRBV7-3 and TRBJ2-1; the match to TRBD2 covers 8 bases. After removal of 1 base from V and 10 bases from J, the junction contained 6 bases not matched to a gene. Germline loops: CDR1 SGHTA, CDR2 FQGTGA. CDR3 length: 14 amino acids.

This sequence joins TRBV19 and TRBJ1-5; D is uncertain. Germline assignment: CDR1 LNHDA and CDR2 SQIVND (reference sequence). The V end was cut by 4 bases, the J end by 0 bases, with 7 bases between. The CDR3 spans 14 residues. DNA of the CDR3: TGTGCCAGTAGTACCACCTATAGCAATCAGCCCCAGCATTTT. Its translation is CASSTTYSNQPQHF.

In its sample, this clonotype was seen many times. This chain joins TRBV10-2 and TRBJ2-2; D is unclear. The germline V and J ends were trimmed by 5 bases and 7 bases, with 8 bases remaining between them. The CDR3 extends over 12 amino acids. Germline V gives CDR1 WSHSY, CDR2 SAAADI. The CDR3 loop is CASSPAVGELFF. The CDR3 nucleotides read TGCGCCAGCAGTCCTGCGGTCGGGGAGCTGTTTTTT.

The rearrangement links TRBV4-1 to TRBJ1-1; no clear D. The CDR3 consists of 14 residues. Germline CDR1 reads MGHRA; CDR2 reads YSYEKL. Between the trimmed V and J ends, which lost 2 bases and 3 bases, there was a span of 10 bases. CDR3 region: CASSQLDGDTEAFF. The CDR3 nucleotides read TGCGCCAGCAGCCAACTGGACGGGGACACTGAAGCTTTCTTT.

This clonotype was observed a few times. The rearrangement uses TRBV9 and TRBJ2-1; D might be TRBD1 or TRBD2, each matching 5 bases. Trimming took 6 bases from V and 0 from J, leaving 13 bases between them. The CDR3 has 15 residues. CDR1 and CDR2 (germline): SGDLS, YYNGEE. The CDR3 reads CASTLEGSSYNEQFF. The CDR3 region has the DNA TGTGCCAGCACCCTAGAGGGGAGCTCCTACAATGAGCAGTTCTTC.

This clonotype was detected many times. The chain links TRBV28 to TRBJ1-4, with 8 positions matching TRBD1. Germline values: CDR1 MDHEN, CDR2 SYDVKM. The CDR3 has 16 amino acids. Germline trimming cut 2 bases from V and 0 bases from J; bases unmatched to any gene: 2. The CDR3 DNA is TGTGCCAGCAGTTTACAGGGGGCTGCAACTAATGAAAAACTGTTTTTT. It yields the protein CASSLQGAATNEKLFF.